Many counts were recorded for the clone carrying this T cell receptor beta chain. Researchers took RNA transcripts and amplified TCR beta CDR3 regions from them. Investigators did first-round RT-PCR with HTBI primers, then second-round multiplex PCR. One entry per CDR3 protein, called by TCRdb with MiXCR from the multiplex PCR reads. This sample has about 700,000 distinct CDR3 sequences, with about 44% found just once. The source of the sample is a study of Graves' ophthalmopathy and Graves' hyperthyroidism. The CDR3 is 14 residues long. The V and J ends lost 7 bases and 10 bases respectively, with 20 bases between them. CDR1 and CDR2 from the germline V gene are SQVTM and ANQGSEA.

V is TRBV29-1 and J is TRBJ1-6; possibly TRBD1 for D (5 bases). The source material was peripheral blood. The TCR sequence derives from an adult man with Graves' ophthalmopathy. CDR3 sequence (DNA): TGCAGCGCCCAGATGGGGCAGGGAGACTCACCCCTCCACTTT. Protein: CSAQMGQGDSPLHF.